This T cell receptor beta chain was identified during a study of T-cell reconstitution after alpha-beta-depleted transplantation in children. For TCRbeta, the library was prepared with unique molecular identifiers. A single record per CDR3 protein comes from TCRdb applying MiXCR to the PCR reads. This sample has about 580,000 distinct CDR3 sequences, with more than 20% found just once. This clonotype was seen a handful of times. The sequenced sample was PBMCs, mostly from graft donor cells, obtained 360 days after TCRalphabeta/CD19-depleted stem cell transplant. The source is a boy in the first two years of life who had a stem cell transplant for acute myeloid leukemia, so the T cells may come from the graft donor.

The CDR3 DNA sequence: TGTGCCAGCAGCAAAGGAGGACAGGCAAATTCACCCCTCCACTTT. It codes for CASSKGGQANSPLHF. The chain combines TRBV21-1 with TRBJ1-6; the table names TRBD1, a call not compared with the DNA. TRBV21-1 is annotated as a pseudogene. The CDR3 contains 15 residues.